Detailed here is one T cell receptor beta chain. Its antigen is unidentified. Target depth was 1 in 200,000 to 1 in 1 million T cells, about 10x per clonotype. Clones were read by immunoSEQ multiplex PCR, and TCRdb kept only the in-frame ones, dropping some. The table has around 200,000 clones, roughly 73% seen once; the top ten hold about 10%. Germline CDR1 and CDR2: MNHEY and SMNVEV (reference sequence). Germline trimming cut 4 bases from V and 0 bases from J; bases unmatched to any gene: 15. The CDR3 spans 19 residues. The data derive from a study of cytotoxic CD8 clonotypes in ibrutinib-treated CLL. Overall study: Response samples followed a median around 11 months of treatment, range 6 to 36. General study points: Clonotypes that were public were uncommon, and they contracted or stayed stable on treatment. Clonality went higher at ibrutinib response and then dropped back toward baseline at progression.

The chain couples TRBV27 to TRBJ2-7; 10 bases line up with TRBD1. Specimen: PBMCs, collected after 12 months of ibrutinib treatment. This receptor was taken from a human donor with chronic lymphocytic leukemia. The CDR3 here is CASSSRQGASSYLSYEQYF. CDR3 bases: TGTGCCAGCAGTTCTCGACAGGGGGCCTCAAGTTACCTCTCCTACGAGCAGTACTTC.